Below are 8 T cell receptor beta chains sequenced from a single sample in a study of CD4+ T cells in melanoma. Only in-frame clones appear in the TCRdb table, and some are missing; sequencing was by immunoSEQ multiplex PCR. The table lists more than 15,000 clones, around 76% of them singletons, with around 12% in the top ten. Input material: cells from a culture (not recorded whether cultured in vitro). The receptors originated from a human donor with melanoma.

The chain carries TRBV19 and TRBJ1-1; D is undetermined. CDR3 size: 16 residues. From germline, CDR1 is LNHDA and CDR2 SQIVND (reference sequence). Between the trimmed V and J ends, which lost 5 bases and 4 bases, there was a span of 20 bases. CDR3 in amino acids: CASSFIGWSWGTEAFF. The CDR3 DNA follows: TGTGCCAGTAGTTTCATAGGGTGGTCCTGGGGCACTGAAGCTTTCTTT.

The chain employs TRBV5-1 and TRBJ2-5, with D tentatively TRBD1 (5 bases). The CDR3 runs to 14 residues. V was trimmed by 1 base and J by 0 bases, leaving 7 bases between them. Germline V gives CDR1 SGHRS, CDR2 YFSETQ. The CDR3 sequence is CASSLSGYQETQYF. The DNA of the CDR3 is TGCGCCAGCAGCTTGTCAGGGTACCAAGAGACCCAGTACTTC.

V usage is TRBV5-1 and J usage is TRBJ1-5; a possible D gene is TRBD1 (6 bases). Per germline, CDR1 SGHRS and CDR2 YFSETQ. Trimming removed 3 bases at V and 4 bases at J, with 17 bases between. The CDR3 contains 16 residues. The CDR3 DNA reads as TGCGCCAGCAGCTATCCGACAGGAGAAGGAAATCAGCCCCAGCATTTT. This encodes CASSYPTGEGNQPQHF. Variable domain in full (rest from reference TRBV5-1 and TRBJ1-5): KAGVTQTPRYLIKTRGQQVTLSCSPISGHRSVSWYQQTPGQGLQFLFEYFSETQRNKGNFPGRFSGRQFSNSRSEMNVSTLELGDSALYLCASSYPTGEGNQPQHFGDGTRLSIL.

The CDR3 DNA follows: TGTGCCAGCAGCTTAGACAAGACTAGCGGGGGGTATGAGCAGTTCTTC. This encodes CASSLDKTSGGYEQFF. This rearrangement joins TRBV11-3 to TRBJ2-1, with 13 bases identical to TRBD2. The junction had 4 bases not matched to a gene; V was cut back by 0 bases and J by 8 bases. CDR3 length: 16 amino acids. Looked up from germline, CDR1 is SGHNT and CDR2 is YENEEA.

This clone was counted a single time. This sequence joins TRBV5-1 and TRBJ2-2; D not resolved. CDR1 and CDR2 (germline): SGHRS, YFSETQ. V lost 0 bases to trimming and J lost 0 bases, with 6 bases between them. The CDR3 runs to 15 residues. The CDR3 DNA reads as TGCGCCAGCAGCTTGGGGGTAACGAACACCGGGGAGCTGTTTTTT. Translating gives CASSLGVTNTGELFF.

V is TRBV25-1 and J is TRBJ1-4; 7 bases are shared with TRBD1. Germline values: CDR1 MGHDK, CDR2 SYGVNS. This CDR3 spans 15 amino acids. The V and J ends lost 4 bases and 5 bases, in that order; junction bases with no gene match: 7. The CDR3 bases are TGTGCCAGCAGTGTGGGGGACAGAGTAAATGAAAAACTGTTTTTT. Translation gives CASSVGDRVNEKLFF.

The CDR3 nucleotides are TGTGCCAGCAGCGCAAACCAGAACACTGAAGCTTTCTTT. Translated, it gives CASSANQNTEAFF. The rearrangement uses TRBV9 and TRBJ1-1; D gene uncertain. Germline-derived CDR1 and CDR2 are SGDLS and YYNGEE. The CDR3 covers 13 residues. V was shortened by 3 bases and J by 1 base, with 7 bases between the two germline ends.

The CDR3 region is CASSEISGFTQYF. In nucleotides, the CDR3 is TGTGCCAGCAGCGAGATCTCGGGTTTTACGCAGTATTTT. This sequence joins TRBV9 and TRBJ2-3; D remains unclear. Germline-derived CDR1 and CDR2 are SGDLS and YYNGEE. Trimming removed 3 bases at V and 8 bases at J, with 13 bases between. The CDR3 length is 13 residues.